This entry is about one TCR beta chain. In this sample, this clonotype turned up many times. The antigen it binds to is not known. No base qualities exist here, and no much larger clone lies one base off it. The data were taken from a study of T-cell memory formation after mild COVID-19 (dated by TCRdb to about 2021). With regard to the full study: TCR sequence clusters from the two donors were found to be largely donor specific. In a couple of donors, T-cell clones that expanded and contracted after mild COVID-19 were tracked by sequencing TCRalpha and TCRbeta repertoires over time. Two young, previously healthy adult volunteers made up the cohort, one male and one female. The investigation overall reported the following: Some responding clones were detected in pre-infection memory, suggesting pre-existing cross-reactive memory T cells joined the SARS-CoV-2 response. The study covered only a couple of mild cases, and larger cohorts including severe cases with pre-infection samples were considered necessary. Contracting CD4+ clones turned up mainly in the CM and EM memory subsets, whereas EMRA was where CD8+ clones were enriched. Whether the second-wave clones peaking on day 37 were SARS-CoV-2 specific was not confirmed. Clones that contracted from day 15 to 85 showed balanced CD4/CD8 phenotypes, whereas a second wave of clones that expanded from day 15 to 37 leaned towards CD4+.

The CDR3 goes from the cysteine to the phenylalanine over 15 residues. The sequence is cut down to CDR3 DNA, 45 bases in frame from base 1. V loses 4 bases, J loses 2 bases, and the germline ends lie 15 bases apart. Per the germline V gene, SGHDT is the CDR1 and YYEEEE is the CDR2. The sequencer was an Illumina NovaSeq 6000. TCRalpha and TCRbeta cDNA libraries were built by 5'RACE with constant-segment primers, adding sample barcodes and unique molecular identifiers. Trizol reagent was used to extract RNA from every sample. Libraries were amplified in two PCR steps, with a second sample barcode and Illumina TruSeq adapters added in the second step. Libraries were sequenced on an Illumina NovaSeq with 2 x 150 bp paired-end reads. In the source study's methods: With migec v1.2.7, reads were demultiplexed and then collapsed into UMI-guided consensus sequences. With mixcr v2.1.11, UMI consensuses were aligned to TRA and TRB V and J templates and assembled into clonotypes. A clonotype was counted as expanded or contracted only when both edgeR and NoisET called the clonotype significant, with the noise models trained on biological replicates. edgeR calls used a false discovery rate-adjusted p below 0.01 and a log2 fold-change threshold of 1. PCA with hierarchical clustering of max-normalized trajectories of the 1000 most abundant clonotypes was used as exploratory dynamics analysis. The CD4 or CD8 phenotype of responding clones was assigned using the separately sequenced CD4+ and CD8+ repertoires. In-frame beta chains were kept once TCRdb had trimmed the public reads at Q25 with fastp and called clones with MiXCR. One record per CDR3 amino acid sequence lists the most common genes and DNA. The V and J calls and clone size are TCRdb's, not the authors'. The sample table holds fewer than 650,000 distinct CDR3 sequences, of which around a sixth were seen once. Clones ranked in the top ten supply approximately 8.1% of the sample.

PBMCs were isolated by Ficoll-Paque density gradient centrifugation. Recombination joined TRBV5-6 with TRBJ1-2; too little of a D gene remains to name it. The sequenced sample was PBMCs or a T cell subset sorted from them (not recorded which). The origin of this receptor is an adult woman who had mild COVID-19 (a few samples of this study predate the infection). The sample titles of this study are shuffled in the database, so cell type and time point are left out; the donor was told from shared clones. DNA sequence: TGTGCCAGCAGCGCGAGGACCGCCCGGAACTATGGCTACACCTTC. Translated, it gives CASSARTARNYGYTF.